The 21 T cell receptor beta chains presented below share a single source sample, sequenced in a study of a mutant IDH1 vaccine in newly diagnosed glioma. Method: immunoSEQ multiplex PCR; TCRdb's copy keeps in-frame clones and lacks some. In the table there are 99,000 or so clones, over 85% of which are singletons. Time point meaning: baseline, week 1 (first vaccination visit). As for treatment: pre-vaccination baseline after standard-of-care therapy. Sequencing was performed on PBMCs, taken from a glioma patient treated with radiotherapy, temozolomide or both. All receptors come from a woman aged 45 to 65 with glioma.

The chain recombines TRBV7-9 with TRBJ2-5; no definite D call. The CDR3 spans 13 residues. Germline V gene sequence: CDR1 SEHNR, CDR2 FQNEAQ (reference sequence). Deletions cut 2 bases from V and 3 bases from J, with 7 bases between. The CDR3 region is CASSLRFEETQYF. DNA of the CDR3: TGTGCCAGCAGCTTACGGTTCGAAGAGACCCAGTACTTC.

This chain joins TRBV12-5 and TRBJ2-2; 8 bases align to TRBD1. V lost 7 bases and J lost 6; bases outside the gene matches: 10. CDR3 length: 15 residues. Germline-derived CDR1 and CDR2 are LGHNT and FRNRAP. The CDR3 loop is CASAAETGVAGELFF. The CDR3 DNA reads TGTGCTAGTGCCGCCGAGACAGGGGTGGCCGGGGAGCTGTTTTTT. Supplemented by reference TRBV12-5 and TRBJ2-2, the full variable domain reads DARVTQTPRHKVTEMGQEVTMRCQPILGHNTVFWYRQTMMQGLELLAYFRNRAPLDDSGMPKDRFSAEMPDATLATLKIQPSEPRDSAVYFCASAAETGVAGELFFGEGSRLTVL.

This rearrangement joins TRBV5-4 to TRBJ2-7; possibly TRBD1 for D (7 bases). In germline, CDR1 is SGHNT, CDR2 YYREEE (reference sequence). The CDR3 covers 14 residues. V lost 1 base, J lost 4 bases, and 12 bases lay in between. CDR3 in amino acids: CASSLWQGGYEQYF. The CDR3 DNA sequence: TGTGCCAGCAGCTTGTGGCAGGGGGGTTACGAGCAGTACTTC.

This chain connects TRBV9 to TRBJ1-1; no clear D gene. V was pared by 2 bases and J by 6 bases, with 17 bases between. The CDR3 length is 15 residues. CDR1 SGDLS and CDR2 YYNGEE come from the germline V gene. CDR3 bases: TGTGCCAGCAGCGTTCGCGACAATGGCTGGGCTGAAGCTTTCTTT. This encodes CASSVRDNGWAEAFF.

The rearrangement joins TRBV7-9 to TRBJ2-5, with 11 bases aligning to TRBD1. The CDR3 is 17 amino acids. The germline V gene encodes CDR1 SEHNR and CDR2 FQNEAQ (reference sequence). Losses at the gene ends were 3 bases for V and 4 bases for J; bases not matched to a gene: 10. CDR3 loop: CASSFWRRDRGTETQYF. Here the CDR3 DNA reads TGTGCCAGCAGCTTTTGGCGCCGGGACAGGGGGACAGAGACCCAGTACTTC.

V gene TRBV28 combines with J gene TRBJ2-1; TRBD2 matches 8 bases. The CDR3 is 12 amino acids. V lost 6 bases to trimming and J lost 10 bases; unmatched junction nucleotides: 5. Germline lookup yields CDR1 MDHEN and CDR2 SYDVKM. The CDR3 here is CASSPRTSEQFF. In DNA form, the CDR3 reads TGTGCCAGCAGCCCCCGGACTAGCGAGCAGTTCTTC.

The rearrangement links TRBV29-1 to TRBJ2-2; 10 nucleotides line up with TRBD1. CDR1 SQVTM and CDR2 ANQGSEA come from the germline V gene. The CDR3 runs 15 residues. V dropped 4 bases and J dropped 6; count of bases not matched to a gene: 8. The CDR3 DNA is TGCAGCGTTGGACAGGGGGCGTCGGATTCCGGGGAGCTGTTTTTT. Protein product: CSVGQGASDSGELFF.

The rearrangement uses TRBV13 and TRBJ1-2; TRBD1 might be the D (5 bases). Per the germline V gene, CDR1 is PRHDT and CDR2 is FYEKMQ (reference sequence). With 0 bases removed from V and 2 bases from J, the gap between germline ends came to 10 bases. The CDR3 sequence is 15 residues long. The CDR3 sequence: CASSLGSEGNYGYTF. In DNA, the CDR3 is TGTGCCAGCAGCTTAGGCTCGGAGGGGAACTATGGCTACACCTTC.

J is TRBJ1-2 and V is TRBV30; TRBD1 aligns across 8 bases. Germline CDR1 is GTSNPN and CDR2 is SVGIG (reference sequence). The CDR3 totals 13 residues. J gave up 6 bases and V 6 bases, and 9 bases lay outside the gene matches. The CDR3 bases are TGTGCCTGCCGACGGGACAGGCCGCATGGCTACACCTTC. Protein sequence: CACRRDRPHGYTF.

This rearrangement joins TRBV11-2 to TRBJ1-1, with a possible D match to TRBD1 (5 bases). The V end lost 5 bases, the J end lost 0 bases, and 10 bases lay between the germline ends. This CDR3 comprises 14 residues. Germline CDR1 and CDR2: SGHAT and FQNNGV. Here the CDR3 reads CASSARTLNTEAFF. CDR3 in DNA: TGTGCCAGCAGCGCCCGGACACTGAACACTGAAGCTTTCTTT.

The V gene is TRBV5-1, the J gene TRBJ1-2; 8 nucleotides line up with TRBD1. CDR1 is SGHRS and CDR2 is YFSETQ in the germline V gene. This CDR3 is 16 amino acids long. Trimming at V came to 3 bases and at J to 8 bases, leaving 15 bases not matched to a gene. CDR3 nucleotide sequence: TGCGCCAGCAGCTCAGACGTAGTTACAGGGGGATCGGGCTACACCTTC. This sequence encodes CASSSDVVTGGSGYTF.

This clone was detected once. The gene calls are TRBV21-1 and TRBJ2-7; the table's D call TRBD1 went unverified against the DNA. TRBV21-1 is a known pseudogene. This CDR3 has 16 amino acids. This chain's CDR3 is CASSKKRGRVRYEQYF. The DNA of the CDR3 is TGTGCCAGCAGCAAAAAAAGGGGCAGGGTGCGCTACGAGCAGTACTTC.

The genes are TRBV4-1 and TRBJ2-1; maybe TRBD1 (6 bases). Trimming took 4 bases from V and 6 from J, leaving 16 bases between them. Germline CDR1 and CDR2: MGHRA and YSYEKL. This CDR3 has 15 amino acids. CDR3 sequence: CASSRTGIGFNEQFF. For the CDR3, the DNA is TGCGCCAGCAGCCGTACAGGGATAGGCTTCAATGAGCAGTTCTTC.

About this clone itself: The same CDR3 arises from other DNA sequences in this sample as well. Here the CDR3 reads CASSYGTADQPQHF. The CDR3 region has the DNA TGTGCCAGCAGTTACGGGACAGCGGATCAGCCCCAGCATTTT. This chain connects TRBV6-6 to TRBJ1-5, with 7 bases identical to TRBD1. The CDR3 has 14 residues. Per germline, CDR1 MNHNY and CDR2 SVGAGI (reference sequence). V gave up 2 bases and J gave up 5 bases; unmatched junction bases: 3.

The chain joins TRBV5-6 to TRBJ1-2, with TRBD1 matching 8 bases. The CDR3 extends over 15 amino acids. The germline V gene encodes CDR1 SGHDT and CDR2 YYEEEE. The V segment lost 4 bases and the J segment 7 bases; nucleotides outside the gene matches: 12. CDR3 amino acids: CASSVQGVPVPGYTF. CDR3 DNA: TGTGCCAGCAGCGTACAGGGGGTACCCGTACCTGGCTACACCTTC.

The chain recombines TRBV7-9 with TRBJ1-4; D remains ambiguous. This CDR3 has 14 amino acids. V was shortened by 1 base and J by 8 bases, with 11 bases between the two germline ends. CDR1 is SEHNR and CDR2 is FQNEAQ in the germline V gene (reference sequence). The CDR3 DNA follows: TGTGCCAGCAGCTTAGATGCCCCAATGGAAAAACTGTTTTTT. Translating gives CASSLDAPMEKLFF. The whole variable domain, filled in from reference TRBV7-9 and TRBJ1-4, reads DTGVSQNPRHKITKRGQNVTFRCDPISEHNRLYWYRQTLGQGPEFLTYFQNEAQLEKSRLLSDRFSAERPKGSFSTLEIQRTEQGDSAMYLCASSLDAPMEKLFFGSGTQLSVL.

The chain recombines TRBV15 with TRBJ2-2; maybe TRBD1 (6 bases). CDR1 is LNHNV and CDR2 is YYDKDF in the germline V gene (reference sequence). V dropped 3 bases and J dropped 2 bases, with 13 bases sitting between them. The CDR3 runs 16 residues. CDR3 bases: TGTGCCACCAGCAGGGGACAAGGACACAACACCGGGGAGCTGTTTTTT. Translated: CATSRGQGHNTGELFF.

J is TRBJ1-5 and V is TRBV5-6; possible D gene TRBD1, 5 bases. V lost 4 bases and J 0 bases, leaving 14 bases between the germline ends. The V gene's germline CDR1 is SGHDT and CDR2 YYEEEE. There are 16 residues in the CDR3. CDR3 amino acids: CASSRAWGSSNQPQHF. The CDR3 DNA follows: TGTGCCAGCAGCCGGGCCTGGGGGTCTAGCAATCAGCCCCAGCATTTT.

The chain links TRBV30 to TRBJ2-7; D remains unclear. The CDR3 loop spans 11 amino acids. In germline, CDR1 is GTSNPN, CDR2 SVGIG (reference sequence). Trimming shortened V by 1 base and J by 7 bases, and 8 bases separated the two germline ends. Written as DNA, the CDR3 is TGTGCCTGGAGTGGTTTTAGGGAGCAGTACTTC. Its translation: CAWSGFREQYF.

V gene TRBV27 combines with J gene TRBJ2-7, with TRBD2 matching over 8 bases. Germline V gene data show CDR1 as MNHEY and CDR2 as SMNVEV (reference sequence). Trimming at V came to 4 bases and at J to 2 bases, leaving 1 base not matched to a gene. CDR3 length equals 13 residues. The CDR3 DNA reads TGTGCCAGCAGTTCGGGAGGGCCCTACGAGCAGTACTTC. Encoded protein: CASSSGGPYEQYF.

The chain has TRBV11-2 and TRBJ2-1, with 8 bases identical to TRBD1. This CDR3 region has 16 residues. The germline CDR1 and CDR2 sequences are SGHAT and FQNNGV. The trim removed 1 base at V and 7 bases at J, leaving 9 bases unmatched. The CDR3 nucleotides read TGTGCCAGCAGCTTAGGGTACAGGGGGGATGGAAATGAGCAGTTCTTC. It is translated as CASSLGYRGDGNEQFF.